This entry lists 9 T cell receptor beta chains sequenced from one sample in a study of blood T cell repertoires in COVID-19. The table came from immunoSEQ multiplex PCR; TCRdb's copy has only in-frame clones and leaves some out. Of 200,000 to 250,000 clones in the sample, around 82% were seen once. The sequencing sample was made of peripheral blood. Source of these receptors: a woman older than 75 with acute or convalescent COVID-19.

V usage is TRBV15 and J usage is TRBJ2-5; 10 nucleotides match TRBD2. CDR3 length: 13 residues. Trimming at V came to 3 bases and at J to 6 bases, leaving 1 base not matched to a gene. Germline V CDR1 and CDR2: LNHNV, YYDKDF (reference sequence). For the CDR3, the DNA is TGTGCCACCAGCAGTAGCGGGGGGAAGACCCAGTACTTC. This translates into CATSSSGGKTQYF.

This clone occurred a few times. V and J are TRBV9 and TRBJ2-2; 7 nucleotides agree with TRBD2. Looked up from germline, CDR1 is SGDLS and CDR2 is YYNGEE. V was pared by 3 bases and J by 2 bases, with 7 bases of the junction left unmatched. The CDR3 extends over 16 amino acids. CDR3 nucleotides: TGTGCCAGCAGCGGTCCACTAGCGATAAACACCGGGGAGCTGTTTTTT. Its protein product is CASSGPLAINTGELFF. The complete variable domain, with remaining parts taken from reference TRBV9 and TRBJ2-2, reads DSGVTQTPKHLITATGQRVTLRCSPRSGDLSVYWYQQSLDQGLQFLIQYYNGEERAKGNILERFSAQQFPDLHSELNLSSLELGDSALYFCASSGPLAINTGELFFGEGSRLTVL.

The CDR3 reads CASSTRTENTEAFF. The CDR3 bases are TGTGCCAGCAGCACACGGACAGAGAACACTGAAGCTTTCTTT. This chain links TRBV9 with TRBJ1-1; weak D call: TRBD1 (6 bases). CDR3 length: 14 residues. Per the germline V gene, CDR1 is SGDLS and CDR2 is YYNGEE. V was cut by 4 bases and J by 1 base, with 11 bases left in between.

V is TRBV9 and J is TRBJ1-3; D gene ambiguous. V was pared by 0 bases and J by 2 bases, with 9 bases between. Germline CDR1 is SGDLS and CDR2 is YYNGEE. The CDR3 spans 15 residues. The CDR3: CASSVGDGAGNTIYF. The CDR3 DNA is TGTGCCAGCAGCGTAGGTGACGGGGCTGGAAACACCATATATTTT.

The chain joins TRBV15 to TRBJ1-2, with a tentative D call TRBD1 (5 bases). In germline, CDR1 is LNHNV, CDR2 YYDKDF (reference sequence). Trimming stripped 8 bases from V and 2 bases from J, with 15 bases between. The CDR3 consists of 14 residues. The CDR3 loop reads CATRFGAENYGYTF. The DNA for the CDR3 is TGTGCCACCCGCTTTGGGGCCGAGAACTATGGCTACACCTTC. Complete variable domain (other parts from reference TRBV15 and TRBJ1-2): DAMVIQNPRYQVTQFGKPVTLSCSQTLNHNVMYWYQQKSSQAPKLLFHYYDKDFNNEADTPDNFQSRRPNTSFCFLDIRSPGLGDTAMYLCATRFGAENYGYTFGSGTRLTVV.

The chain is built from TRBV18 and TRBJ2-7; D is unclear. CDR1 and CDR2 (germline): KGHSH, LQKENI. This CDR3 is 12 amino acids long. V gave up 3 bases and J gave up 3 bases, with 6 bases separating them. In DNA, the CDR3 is TGTGCCAGCTCACCGGGCAGCTACGAGCAGTACTTC. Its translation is CASSPGSYEQYF.

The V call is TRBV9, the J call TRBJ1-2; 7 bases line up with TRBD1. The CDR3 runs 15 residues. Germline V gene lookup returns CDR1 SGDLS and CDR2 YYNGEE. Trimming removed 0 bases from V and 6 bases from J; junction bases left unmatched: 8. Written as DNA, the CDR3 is TGTGCCAGCAGCGTAGGAGGGACAGCCCCTCATGGCTACACCTTC. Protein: CASSVGGTAPHGYTF.

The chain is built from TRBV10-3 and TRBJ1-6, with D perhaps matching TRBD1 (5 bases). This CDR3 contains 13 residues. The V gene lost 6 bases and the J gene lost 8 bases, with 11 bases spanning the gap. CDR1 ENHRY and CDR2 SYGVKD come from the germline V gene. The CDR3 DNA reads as TGTGCCATCAGCCCCGGGGGGTATTCACCCCTCCACTTT. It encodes CAISPGGYSPLHF.

The CDR3 sequence is CATSGRTSGGDTDTQYF. The CDR3 coding sequence is TGTGCCACCAGTGGTAGAACTAGCGGGGGGGACACAGATACGCAGTATTTT. The rearrangement joins TRBV24-1 to TRBJ2-3; TRBD2 agrees at 13 bases. The germline V gene encodes CDR1 KGHDR and CDR2 SFDVKD. Unmatched junction bases numbered 6, after V lost 5 bases and J lost 2 bases. The length of the CDR3 is 17 residues.